The 6 T cell receptor beta chains listed next were all sequenced from one sample in a study of a mutant IDH1 vaccine in newly diagnosed glioma. Assay used: immunoSEQ multiplex PCR; TCRdb lists only in-frame clones, some missing. This table holds about 92,000 clones, 80% to 90% found once. Time point described: baseline, week 1 (first vaccination visit). The treatment is: pre-vaccination baseline after standard-of-care therapy. The source material was PBMCs, sampled from a glioma patient treated with radiotherapy, temozolomide or both. The origin of the receptors is a woman aged 45-59 years with glioma.

This sequence joins TRBV11-2 and TRBJ2-5; 11 bases agree with TRBD2. The trim removed 4 bases at V and 2 bases at J, leaving 3 bases unmatched. CDR3 size: 15 residues. Germline V CDR1 and CDR2: SGHAT, FQNNGV. CDR3 protein: CASSSSGGRQETQYF. Here the CDR3 DNA reads TGTGCCAGCAGCTCTAGCGGGGGGCGACAAGAGACCCAGTACTTC.

The chain carries TRBV15 and TRBJ2-7, with D possibly being TRBD1 (5 bases). Germline-derived CDR1 and CDR2 are LNHNV and YYDKDF (reference sequence). This CDR3 has 15 residues. V was cut by 1 base and J by 2 bases, with 12 bases left in between. The CDR3 here is CATSRGGRVPYEQYF. CDR3 coding DNA: TGTGCCACCAGCAGAGGGGGCAGGGTCCCCTACGAGCAGTACTTC.

V gene TRBV5-4 combines with J gene TRBJ2-5; the D is unclear. V shed 5 bases and J shed 5 bases, with 16 bases lying between them. This CDR3 is 14 amino acids long. The V gene's germline CDR1 is SGHNT and CDR2 YYREEE (reference sequence). In DNA form, the CDR3 reads TGTGCCAGCAGTCCAAGGGATGCCCCGGAGACCCAGTACTTC. Translating gives CASSPRDAPETQYF.

The chain uses TRBV7-9 and TRBJ2-3, with a tentative D call TRBD2 (6 bases). Germline lookup yields CDR1 SEHNR and CDR2 FQNEAQ (reference sequence). CDR3 length equals 14 residues. With 5 bases removed from V and 1 base from J, the gap between germline ends came to 10 bases. The CDR3 region is CASSASGGTDTQYF. The CDR3 coding sequence is TGTGCCAGCAGCGCGTCGGGGGGCACAGATACGCAGTATTTT.

The chain links TRBV6-5 to TRBJ1-1; no reliable D call. V lost 6 bases and J 1 base, leaving 9 bases between the germline ends. Germline V lookup: CDR1 MNHEY, CDR2 SVGAGI. The CDR3 runs 13 residues. The CDR3 DNA is TGTGCCAGCAGGGCGACTAGGAACACTGAAGCTTTCTTT. Encoded protein: CASRATRNTEAFF.

This clone was observed a single time. This chain joins TRBV5-1 and TRBJ2-2, with TRBD2 as a possible D gene (6 bases). Trimming pared 5 bases from V and 0 bases from J, leaving 8 bases between. The CDR3 consists of 14 residues. Germline assignment: CDR1 SGHRS and CDR2 YFSETQ. The CDR3 bases are TGCGCCAGCAGGTGGGGGGCGAACACCGGGGAGCTGTTTTTT. Translation gives CASRWGANTGELFF.